Reported below is one TCR beta chain. No antigen is known for it. The data were obtained in a study of radiotherapy plus CTLA-4 blockade in lung cancer. Overall study: 15% to 20% of patients responded objectively, and roughly 30% achieved disease control. Findings and limits, study-wide: The best predictor of response was reported to be early blood T cell clone dynamics, with interferon-beta. TCR clones of tumor origin grew in blood after radiotherapy plus ipilimumab.

This table comes from immunoSEQ multiplex PCR, and its TCRdb copy is limited to in-frame clones, with some not included. This sample has about 28,000 clones; roughly 80% occur once, and the top ten carry 7.7%. The clonotype was recovered from a human donor with non-small cell lung cancer who had stable disease on radiotherapy plus ipilimumab. Sequencing used peripheral blood, obtained from a patient treated with radiotherapy plus ipilimumab.

The CDR3 loop reads CSARVTGNTIYF. As DNA, the CDR3 is TGCAGCGCGCGGGTGACTGGAAACACCATATATTTT. V is TRBV29-1 and J is TRBJ1-3; D gene ambiguous. Germline V CDR1 and CDR2: SQVTM, ANQGSEA. V lost 7 bases and J lost 2, with 9 bases in between. The CDR3 consists of 12 residues. The variable domain in full, completed from reference TRBV29-1 and TRBJ1-3, reads SAVISQKPSRDICQRGTSLTIQCQVDSQVTMMFWYRQQPGQSLTLIATANQGSEATYESGFVIDKFPISRPNLTFSTLTVSNMSPEDSSIYLCSARVTGNTIYFGEGSWLTVV.